This entry lists 7 T cell receptor beta chains sequenced from one sample in a study of control samples from healthy donors and cancer patients. The protocol was immunoSEQ multiplex PCR, while the TCRdb copy is restricted to in-frame clones and leaves out a portion. The sample consists of more than 20,000 clones, around 85% of them appearing once. The sequencing sample was made of PBMCs. These receptors were collected from a man between 60 and 75 years old with head and neck cancer.

As to this clone: Other DNA sequences of this sample code for an identical CDR3. The chain links TRBV24-1 to TRBJ1-1; 10 positions agree with TRBD1. The V gene end was trimmed by 9 bases and the J gene end by 1 base; junction bases not matched to a gene: 1. Germline CDR1 and CDR2: KGHDR and SFDVKD. The CDR3 has 13 residues. CDR3 loop: CATRDRGNTEAFF. The CDR3 DNA follows: TGTGCCACCCGGGACAGGGGGAACACTGAAGCTTTCTTT.

This clone was observed a handful of times. This CDR3 reads CASSPEYGRGYTF. The CDR3 DNA reads TGTGCCAGCAGCCCCGAGTATGGGCGCGGCTACACCTTC. This chain links TRBV7-9 with TRBJ1-2; the D is unclear. V was cut by 5 bases and J by 8 bases, with 15 bases left in between. The CDR3 is 13 residues long. From germline, CDR1 is SEHNR and CDR2 FQNEAQ (reference sequence).

The V gene is TRBV7-3, the J gene TRBJ2-3; a possible D gene is TRBD2 (5 bases). Germline V gene sequence: CDR1 SGHTA, CDR2 FQGTGA. The ends were cut back, 5 bases at V and 4 bases at J, with 10 bases in the middle. The CDR3 covers 13 residues. CDR3 protein: CASSVARADTQYF. The CDR3 region has the DNA TGTGCCAGCAGCGTCGCGAGGGCAGATACGCAGTATTTT.

V gene TRBV7-2 combines with J gene TRBJ1-3; a weak D match, TRBD1 (5 bases). The CDR3 has 14 amino acids. Per the germline V gene, CDR1 is SGHTA and CDR2 is FQGNSA. The V gene lost 4 bases and the J gene lost 7 bases, with 14 bases spanning the gap. The CDR3 region is CASSSTDNYNTIYF. The CDR3 DNA follows: TGTGCCAGCAGCTCGACAGACAACTACAACACCATATATTTT.

The V call is TRBV25-1, the J call TRBJ1-1; no firm D call. Trimming cost V 8 bases and J 1 base, with 17 bases left between them. Germline CDR1 MGHDK, CDR2 SYGVNS. This CDR3 comprises 15 residues. The CDR3 loop reads CASLRTGAGNTEAFF. Here the CDR3 DNA reads TGTGCCAGCCTCCGAACGGGAGCCGGGAACACTGAAGCTTTCTTT.

The chain recombines TRBV5-1 with TRBJ1-2; 11 nucleotides agree with TRBD1. The CDR3 sequence is 15 residues long. Germline CDR1 SGHRS, CDR2 YFSETQ. With V trimmed by 0 bases and J by 7 bases, 5 bases remained unmatched. This CDR3 is CASSLEGQGGGGYTF. In nucleotides, the CDR3 is TGCGCCAGCAGCTTGGAGGGACAGGGGGGAGGTGGCTACACCTTC.

This clone was found once. This chain connects TRBV5-8 to TRBJ2-3, with 7 bases identical to TRBD2. Trimming took 4 bases from V and 6 from J; bases not matched to a gene: 14. Germline assignment: CDR1 SGHTS and CDR2 YDEGEE. CDR3 length: 16 amino acids. CDR3 loop: CASSPSGTTTGDTQYF. In DNA form, the CDR3 reads TGTGCCAGCAGCCCATCAGGGACTACGACGGGGGATACGCAGTATTTT.